This T cell receptor (beta chain) was recovered during a study of blood T cells in healthy people across ages. Next came a second PCR, run for about 7 to 12 cycles, which used a sample-barcoded 5' primer along with a J-beta primer mix. Each cDNA was tagged by a template-switch adaptor containing 12 random nucleotides. TCRdb processed the 5' RACE reads anew with MiXCR; each CDR3 protein has one entry. This table holds approximately 1.5 million distinct CDR3 sequences, roughly 32% found once. Study results and caveats: Those diversity estimates obtained from one million T cells were thought to be underestimates.

Trimming removed 5 bases from V and 5 bases from J, with 9 bases in between. The CDR3 sequence is 12 residues long. Per germline, CDR1 MDHEN and CDR2 SYDVKM. Worth noting for this clonotype: The antigen is undetermined.

Sequenced: blood. The rearrangement uses TRBV28 and TRBJ1-1; D is uncertain. The receptor's source is a woman aged 25 to 39 in good health. CDR3 DNA: TGTGCCAGCAGTCATCGACCGACTGAAGCTTTCTTT. It codes for CASSHRPTEAFF.